The 19 T cell receptor beta chains reported below all come from one sample, sequenced in a study of Ad26.COV2.S vaccination and SARS-CoV-2 variants. Treatment noted: roughly 18 received Ad26.COV2.S at low or high dose, single or two shots; roughly five received placebo; per-sample allocation not given. The study sampled participants on day 63 after the first vaccine or placebo injection. Repertoires were generated with immunoSEQ multiplex PCR, while TCRdb's copy carries only in-frame clones and drops some. The repertoire holds roughly 680,000 clones, with around 90% as singletons. Here the sequenced sample was peripheral blood, taken in a trial of Ad26.COV2.S vaccine versus placebo. The receptors stem from a person between 18 and 60 years old who received the Ad26.COV2.S COVID-19 vaccine or a placebo.

As regards this clone: Different DNA sequences within this sample yield the same CDR3. The chain couples TRBV30 to TRBJ1-1; D might be TRBD1 (6 bases). Trimming left V 0 bases short and J 8 bases short, with 10 bases between. The germline V gene encodes CDR1 GTSNPN and CDR2 SVGIG (reference sequence). There are 12 residues in the CDR3. This CDR3 is CAWSVGGAEAFF. CDR3 coding DNA: TGTGCCTGGAGTGTGGGGGGGGCCGAAGCTTTCTTT. The full variable domain, in which reference TRBV30 and TRBJ1-1 provide the parts outside the CDR3, is SQTIHQWPATLVQPVGSPLSLECTVEGTSNPNLYWYRQAAGRGLQLLFYSVGIGQISSEVPQNLSASRPQDRQFILSSKKLLLSDSGFYLCAWSVGGAEAFFGQGTRLTVV.

The rearrangement uses TRBV5-1 and TRBJ2-3; 9 bases align to TRBD2. This CDR3 is built from 16 residues. Germline CDR1 reads SGHRS; CDR2 reads YFSETQ. Trimming removed 3 bases from V and 8 bases from J; junction bases left unmatched: 13. CDR3: CASSSTSGTVVGTQYF. The CDR3 nucleotides read TGCGCCAGCAGCTCGACTAGCGGAACGGTAGTAGGTACGCAGTATTTT.

The V call is TRBV25-1, the J call TRBJ2-1; D is uncertain. Germline V CDR1 and CDR2: MGHDK, SYGVNS. The CDR3 has 13 residues. V was pared by 6 bases and J by 3 bases, with 9 bases between. CDR3 bases: TGTGCCAGCAGGCCCACCGGCTACAATGAGCAGTTCTTC. Amino acids: CASRPTGYNEQFF.

The chain employs TRBV7-2 and TRBJ1-1; D is unresolved. Germline CDR1 SGHTA, CDR2 FQGNSA. The CDR3 spans 13 residues. V shed 5 bases and J shed 0 bases, with 7 bases lying between them. CDR3 sequence: CASSEQLNTEAFF. For the CDR3, the DNA is TGTGCCAGCAGCGAACAACTGAACACTGAAGCTTTCTTT.

CDR3 residues: CASTIGRAETPLHF. The CDR3 DNA is TGTGCCAGCACCATTGGACGGGCGGAGACACCCCTCCACTTT. The chain combines TRBV6-5 with TRBJ1-6; D not certain. Germline V gene lookup returns CDR1 MNHEY and CDR2 SVGAGI. This CDR3 has 14 residues. V dropped 7 bases and J dropped 11 bases, with 18 bases sitting between them.

The rearrangement uses TRBV9 and TRBJ1-5; D not certain. The V end lost 0 bases, the J end lost 10 bases, and 11 bases lay between the germline ends. Per the germline V gene, CDR1 is SGDLS and CDR2 is YYNGEE. The CDR3 runs to 13 residues. The CDR3 DNA reads as TGTGCCAGCAGCGTAGGATCAGTTGGCCCCCAGCATTTT. Its protein product is CASSVGSVGPQHF.

This clone occurred once. At one end the junction does not follow the germline gene, possibly because of a read error. This sequence joins TRBV10-3 and TRBJ2-1; D may correspond to TRBD1 or TRBD2 (6 bases each). Germline CDR1 reads ENHRY; CDR2 reads SYGVKD. The CDR3 spans 14 residues. Here the CDR3 DNA reads TGTGCCATCAAGGGGGGCAACTCCCACAATGAGCAGTTCTTC. Translated, it gives CAIKGGNSHNEQFF.

This chain connects TRBV24-1 to TRBJ2-1; 9 bases line up with TRBD2. V lost 3 bases and J lost 6; bases outside the gene matches: 8. Germline loops: CDR1 KGHDR, CDR2 SFDVKD. The CDR3 is 16 residues long. The CDR3 protein is CATSDTQGLAGNEQFF. CDR3 bases: TGTGCCACCAGTGATACCCAGGGACTAGCTGGCAATGAGCAGTTCTTC.

The rearrangement joins TRBV19 to TRBJ1-5; the D gene is possibly TRBD1 (6 bases). Germline loops: CDR1 LNHDA, CDR2 SQIVND (reference sequence). CDR3 length: 16 amino acids. With 6 bases removed from V and 5 bases from J, the gap between germline ends came to 20 bases. CDR3 in DNA: TGTGCCAGTAGCACCTCCACCGACAGGAGATATCAGCCCCAGCATTTT. Protein product: CASSTSTDRRYQPQHF. The variable domain in full, completed from reference TRBV19 and TRBJ1-5, reads DGGITQSPKYLFRKEGQNVTLSCEQNLNHDAMYWYRQDPGQGLRLIYYSQIVNDFQKGDIAEGYSVSREKKESFPLTVTSAQKNPTAFYLCASSTSTDRRYQPQHFGDGTRLSIL.

J is TRBJ2-7 and V is TRBV18; the D is unclear. The germline CDR1 and CDR2 sequences are KGHSH and LQKENI. With 4 bases removed from V and 2 bases from J, the gap between germline ends came to 12 bases. This CDR3 contains 14 residues. The CDR3: CASSLQDGAYEQYF. The CDR3 DNA reads TGTGCCAGCTCACTTCAGGACGGCGCCTACGAGCAGTACTTC.

Worth noting for this clone: The sample has other DNA sequences that encode this CDR3 too. This chain links TRBV9 with TRBJ2-7, with 7 bases aligning to TRBD1. Germline trimming cut 0 bases from V and 2 bases from J; bases unmatched to any gene: 2. The CDR3 consists of 14 residues. Germline lookup yields CDR1 SGDLS and CDR2 YYNGEE. The CDR3 sequence is CASSVGQGAYEQYF. DNA of the CDR3: TGTGCCAGCAGCGTAGGCCAGGGGGCCTACGAGCAGTACTTC.

The chain uses TRBV25-1 and TRBJ1-3; D unclear. Per the germline V gene, CDR1 is MGHDK and CDR2 is SYGVNS. The CDR3 covers 12 residues. This CDR3 is CERSPALRTIYF. The CDR3 nucleotides read TGTGAAAGAAGTCCTGCCCTGAGAACCATATATTTT.

This chain joins TRBV18 and TRBJ2-6, with no clear D. Germline lookup yields CDR1 KGHSH and CDR2 LQKENI. With 2 bases removed from V and 0 bases from J, the gap between germline ends came to 14 bases. CDR3 size: 18 residues. CDR3 nucleotides: TGTGCCAGCTCACCAAGGACCCGAGGCGACTCTGGGGCCAACGTCCTGACTTTC. Protein sequence: CASSPRTRGDSGANVLTF.

Details on this clone: The junction does not match germline at one end; this may be a read error. The chain has TRBV6-2 or TRBV6-3 and TRBJ2-6; 10 bases fit TRBD1. Germline V gives CDR1 MNHEY, CDR2 SVGEGT. The CDR3 has 16 amino acids. CDR3 nucleotides: TGTGCCGGCAGTCCCGGGACAGGGGATGGGGCCAACGTCCTGACTTTC. It codes for CAGSPGTGDGANVLTF.

The J gene is TRBJ1-2, the V gene TRBV28; 10 bases agree with TRBD1. The CDR3 is 14 amino acids. Germline CDR1 MDHEN, CDR2 SYDVKM. Unmatched junction bases numbered 7, after V lost 7 bases and J lost 5 bases. The CDR3 is CASKRTGGRYGYTF. The CDR3 coding sequence is TGTGCCAGCAAACGGACAGGGGGGAGGTATGGCTACACCTTC.

The chain uses TRBV24-1 and TRBJ2-1, with TRBD2 matching over 7 bases. Germline trimming cut 9 bases from V and 7 bases from J; bases unmatched to any gene: 2. This CDR3 contains 11 residues. The germline gives CDR1 KGHDR, CDR2 SFDVKD. The CDR3 DNA reads as TGTGCCACCGGGGAGGGAAATGAGCAGTTCTTC. Residues: CATGEGNEQFF.

Notes on this clone: The sample has other DNA sequences that encode this CDR3 too. The chain has TRBV5-6 and TRBJ2-7; D possibly uses TRBD1 or TRBD2 (5 bases each). The germline CDR1 and CDR2 sequences are SGHDT and YYEEEE. The CDR3 has 14 amino acids. The V and J ends lost 2 bases and 1 base respectively, with 10 bases between them. CDR3 DNA: TGTGCCAGCAGCTTAGGGACGTCTTCCTACGAGCAGTACTTC. It encodes CASSLGTSSYEQYF. The complete variable domain, with remaining parts taken from reference TRBV5-6 and TRBJ2-7, reads DAGVTQSPTHLIKTRGQQVTLRCSPKSGHDTVSWYQQALGQGPQFIFQYYEEEERQRGNFPDRFSGHQFPNYSSELNVNALLLGDSALYLCASSLGTSSYEQYFGPGTRLTVT.

The rearrangement joins TRBV21-1 to TRBJ2-1; the DNA was not used to check the table's D call, TRBD2. TRBV21-1 is recorded as a pseudogene. The CDR3 has 15 amino acids. The CDR3 nucleotides are TGTGCCAGCAGCAACATAGCGGGAGGTAACAATGAGCAGTTCTTC. It yields the protein CASSNIAGGNNEQFF.

The CDR3 spells CASSVVSAATNTEAFF. CDR3 bases: TGTGCCAGCAGCGTAGTTTCCGCAGCAACGAACACTGAAGCTTTCTTT. V usage is TRBV9 and J usage is TRBJ1-1; D is uncertain. Deletions cut 0 bases from V and 1 base from J, with 13 bases between. The germline gives CDR1 SGDLS, CDR2 YYNGEE. CDR3 length equals 16 residues.